Listed here are 24 T cell receptor beta chains from one sample, sequenced in a study of blood T cell repertoires in COVID-19. Sequencing used immunoSEQ multiplex PCR; TCRdb keeps in-frame clones, though not all of them. The sample gives under 200,000 clones, approximately 90% of which show up once; 0.5% to 0.65% is in the top ten. Input material: peripheral blood. These receptors came from a man aged 50 to 59 with acute or convalescent COVID-19.

The CDR3 coding sequence is TGTGCTAGTGGTCAAGAGGTTCGCACTGAAGCTTTCTTT. It is translated as CASGQEVRTEAFF. The chain has TRBV12-5 and TRBJ1-1; D gene uncertain. Deletions cut 5 bases from V and 4 bases from J, with 11 bases between. This CDR3 is built from 13 residues. Germline V gene sequence: CDR1 LGHNT, CDR2 FRNRAP.

This clone was seen only once. This sequence joins TRBV5-4 and TRBJ2-7; tentative D call: TRBD2 (6 bases). Germline CDR1 SGHNT, CDR2 YYREEE (reference sequence). V was trimmed by 2 bases and J by 0 bases, leaving 9 bases between them. The CDR3 totals 14 residues. CDR3 sequence: CASSFGGSSYEQYF. The CDR3 DNA reads TGTGCCAGCAGCTTTGGAGGGAGCTCCTACGAGCAGTACTTC.

The CDR3 reads CASSSPSPYEQYV. Here the CDR3 DNA reads TGTGCCAGCAGTTCCCCTAGTCCATACGAGCAGTACGTC. The chain employs TRBV28 and TRBJ2-7; no firm D call. Per the germline V gene, CDR1 is MDHEN and CDR2 is SYDVKM. This CDR3 is built from 13 residues. V was cut by 4 bases and J by 4 bases, with 11 bases left in between.

The chain carries TRBV5-8 and TRBJ2-1; TRBD2 matches 7 bases. Germline CDR1 reads SGHTS; CDR2 reads YDEGEE. The V segment lost 3 bases and the J segment 7 bases; nucleotides outside the gene matches: 4. The CDR3 sequence is 13 residues long. This CDR3 reads CASSSAGYNEQFF. The CDR3 nucleotides read TGTGCCAGCAGCTCAGCGGGGTATAATGAGCAGTTCTTC.

V usage is TRBV7-2 and J usage is TRBJ1-5, with 7 bases matching TRBD1. Unmatched junction bases numbered 8, after V lost 5 bases and J lost 7 bases. CDR1 SGHTA and CDR2 FQGNSA come from the germline V gene. There are 14 residues in the CDR3. CDR3: CASSTQTGDQPQHF. In nucleotides, the CDR3 is TGTGCCAGCAGCACACAAACAGGGGACCAGCCCCAGCATTTT. The variable domain in full, with the rest retrieved from reference TRBV7-2 and TRBJ1-5, is GAGVSQSPSNKVTEKGKDVELRCDPISGHTALYWYRQSLGQGLEFLIYFQGNSAPDKSGLPSDRFSAERTGGSVSTLTIQRTQQEDSAVYLCASSTQTGDQPQHFGDGTRLSIL.

This clone occurred a few times. The rearrangement links TRBV9 to TRBJ1-2, with 9 bases fitting TRBD1. The CDR3 has 16 residues. J lost 4 bases, V lost 4 bases, and 11 bases had no gene match. Germline V lookup: CDR1 SGDLS, CDR2 YYNGEE. The CDR3 region has the DNA TGTGCCAGCAGCTCTCGTACGGGGACAGGGTCCTATGGCTACACCTTC. Translated, it gives CASSSRTGTGSYGYTF. Together with reference TRBV9 and TRBJ1-2, the CDR3 gives the full variable domain: DSGVTQTPKHLITATGQRVTLRCSPRSGDLSVYWYQQSLDQGLQFLIQYYNGEERAKGNILERFSAQQFPDLHSELNLSSLELGDSALYFCASSSRTGTGSYGYTFGSGTRLTVV.

The chain couples TRBV24-1 to TRBJ2-1; maybe TRBD2 (6 bases). Germline V gives CDR1 KGHDR, CDR2 SFDVKD. V lost 3 bases and J 3 bases, leaving 11 bases between the germline ends. The CDR3 is 15 residues long. The DNA of the CDR3 is TGTGCCACCAGTGATCCGGGACTCAGCTACAATGAGCAGTTCTTC. It specifies CATSDPGLSYNEQFF.

The DNA for the CDR3 is TGTGCCAGCAGTAGGACAGGGAGACGGGAGCAGTACGTC. This encodes CASSRTGRREQYV. The chain joins TRBV2 to TRBJ2-7; 8 nucleotides agree with TRBD1. J was trimmed by 7 bases and V by 5 bases; bases with no gene match: 7. Germline CDR1 is SNHLY and CDR2 is FYNNEI. The CDR3 has 13 residues.

The J gene is TRBJ1-1, the V gene TRBV3-1 (or the pseudogene TRBV3-2), with D tentatively TRBD1 (6 bases). Trimming shortened V by 1 base and J by 4 bases, and 10 bases separated the two germline ends. The CDR3 sequence is 14 residues long. CDR1 LGHDT and CDR2 YNNKEL come from the germline V gene (reference sequence). The CDR3 DNA reads TGTGCCAGCAGCCAAGCTCAAGGGGGCACTGAAGCTTTCTTT. The encoded protein is CASSQAQGGTEAFF.

This clone has more than one count but fewer than ten. The chain carries TRBV19 and TRBJ2-2, with a weak D call TRBD2 (6 bases). CDR1 and CDR2 from the germline V gene are LNHDA and SQIVND (reference sequence). Trimming took 7 bases from V and 2 from J, leaving 17 bases between them. CDR3 size: 16 residues. In DNA form, the CDR3 reads TGTGCCAGTACGCCCCCGGGGACTCTAAACACCGGGGAGCTGTTTTTT. This encodes CASTPPGTLNTGELFF.

The chain is built from TRBV5-6 and TRBJ2-1; 11 nucleotides align to TRBD1. Germline V CDR1 and CDR2: SGHDT, YYEEEE. Trimming at V came to 4 bases and at J to 7 bases, leaving 1 base not matched to a gene. This CDR3 has 13 amino acids. The CDR3 reads CASSRDRGNEQFF. DNA of the CDR3: TGTGCCAGCAGCCGGGACAGGGGGAATGAGCAGTTCTTC. The complete variable domain, with remaining parts taken from reference TRBV5-6 and TRBJ2-1, reads DAGVTQSPTHLIKTRGQQVTLRCSPKSGHDTVSWYQQALGQGPQFIFQYYEEEERQRGNFPDRFSGHQFPNYSSELNVNALLLGDSALYLCASSRDRGNEQFFGPGTRLTVL.

V is TRBV10-3 and J is TRBJ2-7; 9 positions agree with TRBD2. CDR1 ENHRY and CDR2 SYGVKD come from the germline V gene. Germline trimming cut 4 bases from V and 6 bases from J; bases unmatched to any gene: 4. This CDR3 contains 13 residues. Here the CDR3 reads CAISGREGLEQYF. DNA for the CDR3: TGTGCCATCAGTGGGCGGGAGGGCCTCGAGCAGTACTTC.

The count of this clone is one. The rearrangement joins TRBV27 to TRBJ1-6; a possible D gene is TRBD1 (6 bases). Germline assignment: CDR1 MNHEY and CDR2 SMNVEV (reference sequence). The CDR3 totals 17 residues. Trimming shortened V by 5 bases and J by 0 bases, and 14 bases separated the two germline ends. The CDR3 nucleotides are TGTGCCAGCAGTCGGTGGGGGCAGTCCTCCTATAATTCACCCCTCCACTTT. Protein sequence: CASSRWGQSSYNSPLHF.

V gene TRBV6-5 combines with J gene TRBJ1-1; a weak D match, TRBD1 (5 bases). Germline lookup yields CDR1 MNHEY and CDR2 SVGAGI. The CDR3 extends over 14 amino acids. Trimming took off 5 bases at V and 1 base at J, with 11 bases between the two ends. The CDR3 sequence: CASSRRGANTEAFF. The CDR3 coding sequence is TGTGCCAGCAGTCGGAGGGGAGCGAACACTGAAGCTTTCTTT.

The V and J genes are TRBV5-1 and TRBJ1-6, with 7 bases lining up with TRBD1. Trimming removed 4 bases from V and 7 bases from J; junction bases left unmatched: 8. CDR1 and CDR2 from the germline V gene are SGHRS and YFSETQ. The CDR3 is 15 amino acids. The CDR3 loop is CASSGNRGSNSPLHF. CDR3 coding DNA: TGCGCCAGCAGCGGAAACAGGGGAAGCAATTCACCCCTCCACTTT.

The chain carries TRBV19 and TRBJ1-6, with D possibly TRBD1 on 6 matching bases. This CDR3 spans 13 amino acids. CDR1 and CDR2 from the germline V gene are LNHDA and SQIVND (reference sequence). The germline V and J ends were trimmed by 5 bases and 7 bases, with 9 bases remaining between them. This chain's CDR3 is CASSGDNNSPLHF. CDR3 DNA sequence: TGTGCCAGTAGTGGGGACAACAATTCACCCCTCCACTTT.

V and J are TRBV18 and TRBJ1-4; a weak D match, TRBD1 (5 bases). Per germline, CDR1 KGHSH and CDR2 LQKENI. Between the trimmed V and J ends, which lost 3 bases and 4 bases, there was a span of 12 bases. The CDR3 has 15 residues. CDR3 in amino acids: CASSPTTESNEKLFF. DNA for the CDR3: TGTGCCAGCTCACCTACGACAGAAAGTAATGAAAAACTGTTTTTT. Full variable domain (outside the CDR3, taken from reference TRBV18 and TRBJ1-4): NAGVMQNPRHLVRRRGQEARLRCSPMKGHSHVYWYRQLPEEGLKFMVYLQKENIIDESGMPKERFSAEFPKEGPSILRIQQVVRGDSAAYFCASSPTTESNEKLFFGSGTQLSVL.

This clone was recorded a few times. V is TRBV18 and J is TRBJ1-6, with D possibly being TRBD1 (5 bases). The V gene lost 2 bases and the J gene lost 9 bases, with 14 bases spanning the gap. Germline V gives CDR1 KGHSH, CDR2 LQKENI. This CDR3 contains 15 residues. The CDR3: CASSPEGTSGSPLHF. The DNA for the CDR3 is TGTGCCAGCTCACCAGAGGGGACTAGCGGTTCACCCCTCCACTTT.

This clone has just one count. This rearrangement joins TRBV27 to TRBJ1-4; D ambiguous. Germline loops: CDR1 MNHEY, CDR2 SMNVEV (reference sequence). The CDR3 extends over 15 amino acids. The ends were cut back, 1 base at V and 0 bases at J, with 6 bases in the middle. DNA of the CDR3: TGTGCCAGCAGTTTATTAGCGGCAACTAATGAAAAACTGTTTTTT. This encodes CASSLLAATNEKLFF.

The rearrangement uses TRBV7-3 and TRBJ2-1; 10 positions match TRBD2. CDR1 and CDR2 (germline): SGHTA, FQGTGA. V lost 2 bases and J lost 8; bases outside the gene matches: 6. The CDR3 consists of 15 residues. CDR3: CASSLALAGDYEQFF. CDR3 bases: TGTGCCAGCAGCTTAGCCCTAGCGGGAGATTATGAGCAGTTCTTC. Looking up the rest from reference TRBV7-3 and TRBJ2-1 gives the full variable domain: GAGVSQTPSNKVTEKGKYVELRCDPISGHTALYWYRQSLGQGPEFLIYFQGTGAADDSGLPNDRFFAVRPEGSVSTLKIQRTERGDSAVYLCASSLALAGDYEQFFGPGTRLTVL.

The CDR3 sequence is CASSPPGLAGDNEQFF. The CDR3 region has the DNA TGTGCCAGCTCACCACCGGGACTAGCGGGGGACAATGAGCAGTTCTTC. J is TRBJ2-1 and V is TRBV18, with TRBD2 matching over 14 bases. The V and J ends lost 0 bases and 5 bases, in that order; junction bases with no gene match: 0. This CDR3 spans 16 amino acids. Germline V gene lookup returns CDR1 KGHSH and CDR2 LQKENI.

CDR3 in amino acids: CASSQAPDSSYNEQFF. The CDR3 DNA is TGTGCCAGCAGCCAAGCTCCGGACAGCTCCTACAATGAGCAGTTCTTC. The V call is TRBV14, the J call TRBJ2-1; D perhaps matches TRBD1 (6 bases). V dropped 1 base and J dropped 0 bases, with 10 bases sitting between them. Germline CDR1 reads SGHDN; CDR2 reads FVKESK. The CDR3 loop spans 16 amino acids.

This chain links TRBV12-1 with TRBJ2-5; the D segment call TRBD1 is taken from the table without a DNA check. TRBV12-1 is marked as a pseudogene. The CDR3 loop spans 15 amino acids. This CDR3 is CASRNWAEGQETQYF. The CDR3 DNA sequence: TGTGCCAGCAGGAATTGGGCAGAAGGCCAAGAGACCCAGTACTTC.

The genes are TRBV6-2 or TRBV6-3 and TRBJ2-5, with D perhaps TRBD1 (6 bases). The germline V and J ends were trimmed by 2 bases and 1 base, with 14 bases remaining between them. The CDR3 loop spans 16 amino acids. CDR1 and CDR2 (germline): MNHEY, SVGEGT. The CDR3 reads CASSYRGSLPQETQYF. The CDR3 DNA reads TGTGCCAGCAGTTACAGGGGGAGTCTCCCCCAAGAGACCCAGTACTTC.